This TCR beta chain was identified during a study of blood T cell repertoires in COVID-19. Germline-derived CDR1 and CDR2 are SGHRS and YFSETQ. CDR3 length: 15 amino acids. The V segment lost 0 bases and the J segment 7 bases; nucleotides outside the gene matches: 5. Clones were read by immunoSEQ multiplex PCR, and TCRdb kept only the in-frame ones, dropping some. Of about 300,000 clones listed, about 88% are singletons. The sequencing sample was made of peripheral blood. V gene TRBV5-1 combines with J gene TRBJ2-7; 12 bases match TRBD2. This TCR derives from a human donor with COVID-19, enrolled during active disease. The donor label of this sample is uncertain. CDR3 in DNA: TGCGCCAGCAGCTTGGTACTAGCGGGAGGTGATGAGCAGTACTTC. Its translation is CASSLVLAGGDEQYF.